Listed below are T cell receptor beta chains from one sample, sequenced in a study of blood T cells in healthy people across ages. TCRdb used MiXCR to reprocess the 5' RACE reads, holding one entry per CDR3 protein. Among about 720,000 distinct CDR3 sequences listed, roughly 20% were seen once. What was sequenced was blood. These receptors originate from a man between 65 and 85 years old in good health. Each CDR3 is given without its conserved first and last residue.

TRBV4-2,TRBJ2-2,ASSQIGPGELF
TRBV6-6,TRBJ1-4,ASSFEDRIGEKLF
TRBV20-1,TRBJ2-2,STSGGARAGELF
TRBV12-3/TRBV12-4,.,ASSFSSGGAGETQY
TRBV7-9,TRBJ1-2,ASSRGQESRGYT
TRBV18,TRBJ2-5,ASSAGTSGKETQY
TRBV20-1,TRBJ2-5,SAKQPGPTQETQY
TRBV20-1,TRBJ2-3,SARAAGAYSTDTQY
TRBV4-2,TRBJ1-2,ASSQDLGFGYT
TRBV20-1,TRBJ2-1,SARSRDRGTVNEQF
TRBV7-9,TRBJ2-5,ASSAPGRRSTQY
TRBV6-2/TRBV6-3,TRBJ1-2,ASSYTDQYGYT
TRBV20-1,TRBJ2-1,SARRPTSPHNEQF
TRBV20-1,TRBJ2-7,SARTGVVYEQY
TRBV6-5,TRBJ2-5,ASSKKETQY
TRBV7-9,TRBJ1-4,ASSLGRVNGGEKLF
TRBV14,TRBJ2-5,ASSQGRRSETQY
TRBV27,TRBJ2-3,ASSRAGVEDTQY
TRBV7-3,TRBJ1-4,ASSLAPRTPGEQNEKLF
TRBV9,TRBJ2-1,ASSAGTGFHNEQF
TRBV5-5,TRBJ1-2,ASSLEQYGYT
TRBV19,TRBJ1-1,ASRNDRVTEAF
TRBV5-1,TRBJ1-2,ASSLSLEANGYT
TRBV3-1,TRBJ2-1,ASSQEVGRGAYNEQF
TRBV6-6,.,ASQWGAQETQY